This TCR beta chain was identified during a study of beta chain features in type 1 diabetes. This clone was observed a few times. Its antigen is as yet unknown. The study's findings and limits: Because the template was cDNA, high-expressing cells might be over-represented. Researchers reported that naive, central memory and Treg TCRB repertoires appeared more similar in patients than in healthy donors. The study notes PCR might favor shorter templates equally in patients and controls. When Type 1 diabetes patients were examined, their TCRB CDR3s proved moderately but significantly shorter in all four CD4+ subsets.

Since all of the isolated RNA was reverse transcribed, expressed TCRB transcripts were what got sequenced. The average read count of naive, central memory and regulatory T cell samples was a few million. This table comes from immunoSEQ multiplex PCR, and its TCRdb copy is limited to in-frame clones, with some not included. Among over 300,000 clones listed, around 9.3% were seen once. V was clipped by 6 bases and J by 4 bases, with 9 bases between them. The CDR3 is made up of 13 amino acids. CDR1 is LNHDA and CDR2 is SQIVND in the germline V gene (reference sequence). The TCR sequence derives from a man younger than 40 with type 1 diabetes. This chain joins TRBV19 and TRBJ2-2; TRBD2 is a possible D gene (6 bases). The sequenced sample was central memory CD4+ T cells from blood. The CDR3 DNA follows: TGTGCCAGTAGAGTGGAGGGCACCGGGGAGCTGTTTTTT. Protein product: CASRVEGTGELFF.